Detailed here is one T cell receptor (beta chain). Its target is not known. This entry is derived from a study of a mutant IDH1 vaccine in newly diagnosed glioma. The wider study: Treated patients showed a male proportion of around 62%, a female proportion of about 40%, and a mean age of 40.4 years. Previous care, which was radiotherapy, temozolomide, or both, most often involved both. Study observations and caveats: A vaccine-induced immune response developed in approximately 94% of the patients.

The CDR3 is 14 amino acids. Germline V gives CDR1 SQVTM, CDR2 ANQGSEA. V was shortened by 5 bases and J by 2 bases, with 12 bases between the two germline ends. The time point here: week 5, during vaccination. Doses consisted of 300 ug of mutant IDH1 20-mer peptide each, paired with topical imiquimod. TCRdb keeps only in-frame clones here, not all; method: immunoSEQ multiplex PCR. This table holds tens of thousands of clones, around 78% found once. Source: PBMCs, taken from a glioma patient whose treatment included an IDH1 peptide vaccine. The TCR sequence derives from a middle-aged man with glioma. The rearrangement links TRBV29-1 to TRBJ1-4; D ambiguous. The CDR3 DNA reads as TGCAGCGTTCTTCTGGGTAGCACTAATGAAAAACTGTTTTTT. Translation gives CSVLLGSTNEKLFF.